This record covers a single T cell receptor beta chain. The antigen it recognizes is unknown. Base qualities were left out, and no much larger clone turns up one base away. The donors were roughly 40 Caucasian individuals from Russia, aged about 6 to 100 years, who were systemically healthy. Ten milliliters of peripheral blood were drawn from each donor into EDTA-treated Vacutainer tubes. Ficoll-Paque density-gradient centrifugation was used to isolate PBMCs, with at least 7 million per sample. Trizol reagent was used to extract total RNA from the PBMCs, yielding at least 5.5 micrograms per sample. For every donor, flow cytometry on a PBMC aliquot measured the percentage of naive CD45RAhigh/CD27high T cells. This sample was taken from a study of blood T cells in healthy people across ages (dated by TCRdb to the mid-2010s). General notes on the study: Template switching captured roughly one uniquely barcoded TCR beta cDNA molecule per two T cells in model experiments. To avoid experimental bias, donors of different ages were distributed randomly across sequencing lanes. To track age-related changes in TCR beta repertoire diversity, the study relied on deep sequencing normalized with unique cDNA molecular identifiers. Using the same blood draw, the study looked at two additional independent replicas of 1 million unique cDNA reads for two donors, one aged 18 to 29 and the other aged 80 or older. The donors were split into four age groups: young (average about 16 years), middle-aged (39), aged (approximately 59) and long-lived (about 82).

From its cysteine to its phenylalanine, the CDR3 spans 16 amino acids. CDR3 DNA is the only sequence kept; it has 48 bases, read in frame from the first base. The protocol used for the library was 5' RACE. The listed sequencing device is Illumina HiSeq 2500. The second PCR ran for about 6 to 12 cycles and used a J-beta primer mix along with a sample-barcoded 5' primer. A template-switch 5' adaptor carrying 12 random nucleotides introduced a unique molecular identifier onto each TCR beta cDNA molecule. Each sample yielded at least 3 million CDR3-containing paired-end reads. All of the RNA was converted into first-strand cDNA using the Mint cDNA synthesis kit, with a TRBC-specific oligonucleotide serving as the primer. After uracil-DNA glycosylase treatment, a first 18-cycle PCR used universal primers M1SS and BC2_uni_R on all cDNA. Turning to the authors' computational methods: For normalization, 1 million high-quality reads, each with a distinct molecular identifier, were randomly selected from each sample. Instead of being binned into consensus sequences, reads that shared molecular identifiers were thrown out. CDR3 identification, clonotype clustering and error correction used MiTCR with a Q25 quality threshold and the strictest error-elimination algorithm. A nonparametric unseen species model using Euler transformation provided a lower-bound estimate of total TCR beta diversity. TCRdb ran its own pipeline on the public reads, namely fastp trimming at Q25 and MiXCR clone calling, and kept in-frame beta chains. Merged by CDR3 protein, the rows form single entries marked with the most common genes and DNA. These V and J calls are TCRdb output, not the study's own analysis. The sample table contains approximately 1.5 million distinct CDR3 sequences; only one count was recorded for roughly two fifths of them. Approximately 4.1% of the sample is held by the ten biggest clonotypes.

What the authors observed across the whole study: As age increased, observed TCR beta diversity per million T cells dropped in a roughly linear way, and a significant reduction was already evident by age 40. Observed TCR beta diversity correlated strongly with the percentage of naive T cells measured by flow cytometry. Donor CMV infection status was unknown, potentially confounding age-related changes in expanded clonotypes. Compared with the aged group, the long-lived group had more naive CD4+ T cells, fewer expanded clones and increased TCR diversity, suggesting age selection. Bulk unsorted PBMC profiling prevented conclusive comparison of naive and antigen-experienced compartments. Estimates of total diversity from one million sequenced T cells were regarded as lower bounds and underestimates.

The chain was built from TRBV21-1 and TRBJ1-2; no DNA check was done on the table's D call, TRBD1. TRBV21-1 is an annotated pseudogene. The TCR comes from a woman aged 18-29 years in good health. The specimen was blood. This receptor carries the CDR3 CASSKVGTTWWHGYTF. DNA sequence: TGTGCCAGCAGCAAAGTTGGGACCACGTGGTGGCATGGCTACACCTTC.